This T cell receptor (beta chain) was sequenced during a study of cytomegalovirus exposure and HLA in healthy donors. Study results and caveats: Across donors, sequencing depth was assumed by presence/absence analyses to be roughly uniform.

V was clipped by 5 bases and J by 2 bases; unmatched bases: 17. Per the germline V gene, CDR1 is SGHAT and CDR2 is FQNNGV. The CDR3 length is 19 residues. This clone was counted a few times. Its target is unknown. Vbeta (60) and Jbeta (13) primers were used in the PCR. Data came from immunoSEQ multiplex PCR; TCRdb stores just in-frame clones and leaves some out. The sample carries about 180,000 clones, about 85% recorded once. The TCR sequence derives from a girl aged 10-17 years in good health and CMV-seropositive. The chain couples TRBV11-2 to TRBJ2-7; 11 bases map to TRBD2. What was sequenced was PBMCs. The CDR3 here is CASSPDSPLAGGITYEQYF. CDR3 DNA: TGTGCCAGCAGCCCTGATAGTCCGTTAGCGGGAGGGATAACCTACGAGCAGTACTTC.